These 25 T cell receptor beta chains came from one sample sequenced in a study of blood T cell repertoires in COVID-19. Some clones are missing from TCRdb's copy, which holds only in-frame ones; the method was immunoSEQ multiplex PCR. The table lists about 130,000 clones, approximately 80% of them singletons. Sequenced input: peripheral blood. These receptors were taken from a woman between 50 and 59 years old with acute or convalescent COVID-19.

Only a few counts were recorded for this clone. The chain employs TRBV21-1 and TRBJ1-1; TRBD1, the table's D call, was not compared with the DNA. TRBV21-1 corresponds to a pseudogene. CDR3 size: 21 residues. CDR3 sequence reads: CASSNRTGGRCRPTSDTEAFF. The CDR3 DNA reads TGTGCCAGCAGCAACCGGACAGGGGGTCGATGCCGACCGACGTCTGACACTGAAGCTTTCTTT.

This sequence joins TRBV11-1 and TRBJ2-3, with D possibly TRBD2 on 6 matching bases. Trimming took off 3 bases at V and 3 bases at J, with 13 bases between the two ends. Germline CDR1 and CDR2: SGHAT and FQDESV (reference sequence). The CDR3 contains 15 residues. The DNA of the CDR3 is TGTGCCAGCAGCTTCCAACCGGGACTGACAGATACGCAGTATTTT. Protein product: CASSFQPGLTDTQYF.

The chain combines TRBV6-5 with TRBJ1-1, with a tentative D call TRBD1 (5 bases). There are 13 residues in the CDR3. The germline V gene has CDR1 MNHEY and CDR2 SVGAGI. V gave up 8 bases and J gave up 4 bases, with 14 bases separating them. CDR3 sequence: CASVSGLSTEAFF. The DNA for the CDR3 is TGTGCCAGCGTATCAGGGTTGAGCACTGAAGCTTTCTTT.

V and J are TRBV10-3 and TRBJ1-2; the D gene is possibly TRBD1 (6 bases). The length of the CDR3 is 14 residues. CDR1 and CDR2 (germline): ENHRY, SYGVKD. Trimming shortened V by 4 bases and J by 4 bases, and 13 bases separated the two germline ends. CDR3 amino acids: CAISGRQALYGYTF. CDR3 bases: TGTGCCATCAGTGGAAGACAGGCGCTCTATGGCTACACCTTC.

The CDR3: CASSGPTGFSPLHF. Here the CDR3 DNA reads TGTGCCAGCAGTGGTCCGACAGGGTTTTCACCCCTCCACTTT. The chain links TRBV6-2 or TRBV6-3 to TRBJ1-6; 7 nucleotides match TRBD1. Trimming took 5 bases from V and 9 from J; bases not matched to a gene: 7. Germline V gene data show CDR1 as MNHEY and CDR2 as SVGEGT. The CDR3 totals 14 residues.

The chain uses TRBV9 and TRBJ2-4; TRBD1 matches at 9 bases. The germline gives CDR1 SGDLS, CDR2 YYNGEE. V shed 0 bases, J shed 13 bases, and the junction held 14 bases outside the gene matches. The CDR3 consists of 16 residues. The CDR3 loop is CASSVDVGQGAGHQYF. In nucleotides, the CDR3 is TGTGCCAGCAGCGTAGACGTGGGACAGGGAGCGGGCCACCAGTACTTC.

V gene TRBV11-1 combines with J gene TRBJ1-1, with D possibly being TRBD1 (6 bases). The CDR3 covers 16 residues. Deletions cut 3 bases from V and 3 bases from J, with 17 bases between. Germline loops: CDR1 SGHAT, CDR2 FQDESV (reference sequence). This CDR3 is CASSLVNRAGDTEAFF. The CDR3 DNA sequence: TGTGCCAGCAGCTTGGTTAACAGGGCCGGAGACACTGAAGCTTTCTTT. The full variable domain, in which reference TRBV11-1 and TRBJ1-1 provide the parts outside the CDR3, is EAEVAQSPRYKITEKSQAVAFWCDPISGHATLYWYRQILGQGPELLVQFQDESVVDDSQLPKDRFSAERLKGVDSTLKIQPAELGDSAMYLCASSLVNRAGDTEAFFGQGTRLTVV.

J is TRBJ2-7 and V is TRBV28; 7 bases match TRBD2. Germline V gene sequence: CDR1 MDHEN, CDR2 SYDVKM. V shed 6 bases, J shed 6 bases, and the junction held 14 bases outside the gene matches. The CDR3 has 15 amino acids. CDR3: CASRTSLGMNPEQYF. For the CDR3, the DNA is TGTGCCAGCAGGACTAGCCTGGGGATGAACCCCGAGCAGTACTTC.

The genes are TRBV28 and TRBJ1-6, with TRBD1 identical over 10 bases. The trim removed 6 bases at V and 10 bases at J, leaving 18 bases unmatched. This CDR3 is built from 18 residues. Germline V lookup: CDR1 MDHEN, CDR2 SYDVKM. The CDR3 sequence is CASSPRLSGTGVRSPLHF. The CDR3 DNA reads TGTGCCAGCAGCCCCCGGCTGTCCGGGACAGGGGTACGATCACCCCTCCACTTT.

V gene TRBV6-4 combines with J gene TRBJ2-1; D might be TRBD1 (5 bases). The germline CDR1 and CDR2 sequences are MRHNA and SNTAGT. V dropped 2 bases and J dropped 2 bases, with 10 bases sitting between them. This CDR3 is built from 15 residues. CDR3 sequence (DNA): TGTGCCAGCAGTGACCAGGGCCTCCCCTACAATGAGCAGTTCTTC. The encoded protein is CASSDQGLPYNEQFF.

This chain connects TRBV30 to TRBJ1-2; a possible D gene is TRBD1 (5 bases). CDR1 is GTSNPN and CDR2 is SVGIG in the germline V gene (reference sequence). There are 13 residues in the CDR3. V was pared by 1 base and J by 4 bases, with 10 bases between. CDR3 nucleotides: TGTGCCTGGAGTGAGGGGCGCCGCTATGGCTACACCTTC. It specifies CAWSEGRRYGYTF.

The chain is built from TRBV7-9 and TRBJ1-2, with D maybe TRBD1 (6 bases). The CDR3 is 14 amino acids. Looked up from germline, CDR1 is SEHNR and CDR2 is FQNEAQ (reference sequence). The V end was cut by 7 bases, the J end by 2 bases, with 14 bases between. CDR3: CASTTDRRNYGYTF. In nucleotides, the CDR3 is TGTGCCAGCACAACAGACAGGAGAAACTATGGCTACACCTTC.

This rearrangement joins TRBV9 to TRBJ2-7; 7 nucleotides align to TRBD2. The CDR3 has 15 residues. Germline lookup yields CDR1 SGDLS and CDR2 YYNGEE. The ends lost 5 bases at V and 0 bases at J; junction bases unmatched: 8. CDR3 sequence reads: CASSWGSGVSYEQYF. The CDR3 DNA follows: TGTGCCAGCAGTTGGGGGAGCGGGGTCTCCTACGAGCAGTACTTC.

The J gene is TRBJ2-5, the V gene TRBV18; 7 bases match TRBD2. V lost 5 bases, J lost 2 bases, and 8 bases stayed unmatched. The length of the CDR3 is 15 residues. The germline V gene has CDR1 KGHSH and CDR2 LQKENI. The CDR3 DNA sequence: TGTGCCAGCTCAGTGAGGCTAGCGGCACAAGAGACCCAGTACTTC. Translating it yields CASSVRLAAQETQYF.

In DNA form, the CDR3 reads TGTGCCAGCAGTGATGGGGACAGTGGGGCCGTAGCCCAGCATTTT. Its protein is CASSDGDSGAVAQHF. The chain uses TRBV6-1 and TRBJ1-5; the match to TRBD1 covers 7 bases. V gave up 3 bases and J gave up 11 bases; unmatched junction bases: 13. The CDR3 loop spans 15 amino acids. Germline-derived CDR1 and CDR2 are MNHNS and SASEGT.

The genes are TRBV19 and TRBJ1-1; tentative D call: TRBD1 (6 bases). Germline values: CDR1 LNHDA, CDR2 SQIVND (reference sequence). V lost 9 bases and J 4 bases, leaving 15 bases between the germline ends. The CDR3 spans 13 residues. The CDR3 DNA sequence: TGTGCCAGCCCCTTAACAGGGATCACTGAAGCTTTCTTT. This gives the protein CASPLTGITEAFF.

V usage is TRBV18 and J usage is TRBJ2-7, with D hard to call. This CDR3 contains 13 residues. Germline CDR1 KGHSH, CDR2 LQKENI. Between the trimmed V and J ends, which lost 6 bases and 0 bases, there was a span of 9 bases. CDR3 sequence reads: CASSLGSSYEQYF. CDR3 in DNA: TGTGCCAGCTCCCTCGGTAGCTCCTACGAGCAGTACTTC.

The chain joins TRBV18 to TRBJ1-6; the D is unclear. This CDR3 is built from 17 residues. V lost 2 bases and J lost 0, with 11 bases in between. Per germline, CDR1 KGHSH and CDR2 LQKENI. This CDR3 reads CASSPIEGSSYNSPLHF. The CDR3 DNA is TGTGCCAGCTCACCAATTGAGGGAAGCTCCTATAATTCACCCCTCCACTTT.

The genes are TRBV11-3 and TRBJ2-1; D is unresolved. V lost 4 bases and J lost 5, with 9 bases in between. The CDR3 is made up of 13 amino acids. Looked up from germline, CDR1 is SGHNT and CDR2 is YENEEA. The DNA of the CDR3 is TGTGCCAGCAGCTCGAGGTACGACAATGAGCAGTTCTTC. It translates to CASSSRYDNEQFF.

This clone was recorded a few times. CDR3 coding DNA: TGTGCCAGTAGTTCGGGACAGGGCCATGAAAAACTGTTTTTT. Protein: CASSSGQGHEKLFF. The J gene is TRBJ1-4, the V gene TRBV19; 9 positions agree with TRBD1. V was pared by 5 bases and J by 6 bases, with 4 bases of the junction left unmatched. The CDR3 runs 14 residues. CDR1 is LNHDA and CDR2 is SQIVND in the germline V gene (reference sequence).

This clone was found once. The gene calls are TRBV5-1 and TRBJ1-6; 7 nucleotides match TRBD1. V dropped 2 bases and J dropped 7; count of bases not matched to a gene: 3. Germline V CDR1 and CDR2: SGHRS, YFSETQ. This CDR3 has 14 amino acids. DNA for the CDR3: TGCGCCAGCAGCTTTGGACAGGCAAATTCACCCCTCCACTTT. Translated, it gives CASSFGQANSPLHF.

The J gene is TRBJ2-2, the V gene TRBV5-1; 10 positions agree with TRBD2. CDR3 length equals 16 residues. Germline V CDR1 and CDR2: SGHRS, YFSETQ. Trimming took 3 bases from V and 6 from J; bases not matched to a gene: 8. In nucleotides, the CDR3 is TGCGCCAGCAGCTCAGTAACTAGCGGGGTGTCCGGGGAGCTGTTTTTT. Protein: CASSSVTSGVSGELFF.

This chain joins TRBV7-8 and TRBJ2-3; perhaps TRBD2 as D (5 bases). The CDR3 is 13 residues long. Deletions cut 8 bases from V and 6 bases from J, with 15 bases between. Germline V gene data show CDR1 as SGHVS and CDR2 as FQNEAQ. CDR3 bases: TGTGCCAGCGGCCTACCGGGAATTGATACGCAGTATTTT. The encoded protein is CASGLPGIDTQYF. The full variable domain, rest sourced from reference TRBV7-8 and TRBJ2-3, is GAGVSQSPRYKVAKRGQDVALRCDPISGHVSLFWYQQALGQGPEFLTYFQNEAQLDKSGLPSDRFFAERPEGSVSTLKIQRTQQEDSAVYLCASGLPGIDTQYFGPGTRLTVL.

This chain uses TRBV3-1 (or the pseudogene TRBV3-2) with TRBJ1-2; 8 bases line up with TRBD1. V shed 3 bases, J shed 4 bases, and the junction held 4 bases outside the gene matches. The CDR3 extends over 14 amino acids. CDR1 is LGHDT and CDR2 is YNNKEL in the germline V gene (reference sequence). In DNA, the CDR3 is TGTGCCAGCAGCCACGGACAGGGATTCTATGGCTACACCTTC. This encodes CASSHGQGFYGYTF.

The chain has TRBV9 and TRBJ1-1; TRBD1 matches 11 bases. Germline loops: CDR1 SGDLS, CDR2 YYNGEE. V was pared by 3 bases and J by 7 bases, with 2 bases of the junction left unmatched. The CDR3 is 13 residues long. CDR3 sequence reads: CASSAGQGDEAFF. CDR3 in DNA: TGTGCCAGCAGCGCGGGACAGGGGGATGAAGCTTTCTTT.